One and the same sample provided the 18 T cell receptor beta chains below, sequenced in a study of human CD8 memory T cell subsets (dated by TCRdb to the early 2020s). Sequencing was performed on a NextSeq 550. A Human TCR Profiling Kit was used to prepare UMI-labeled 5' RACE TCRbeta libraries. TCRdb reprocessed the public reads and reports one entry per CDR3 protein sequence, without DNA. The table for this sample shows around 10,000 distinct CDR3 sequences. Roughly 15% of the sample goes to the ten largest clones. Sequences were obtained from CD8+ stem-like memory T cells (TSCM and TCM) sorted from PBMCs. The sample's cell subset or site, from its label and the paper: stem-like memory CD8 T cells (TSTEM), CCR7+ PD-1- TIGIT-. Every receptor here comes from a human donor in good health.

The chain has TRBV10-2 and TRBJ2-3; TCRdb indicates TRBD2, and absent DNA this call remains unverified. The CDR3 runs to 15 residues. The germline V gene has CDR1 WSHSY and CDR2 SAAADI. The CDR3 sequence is CASNRASGSTDTQYF.

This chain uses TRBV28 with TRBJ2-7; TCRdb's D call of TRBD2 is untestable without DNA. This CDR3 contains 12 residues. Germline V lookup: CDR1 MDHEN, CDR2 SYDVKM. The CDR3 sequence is CASKSEGYEQYF.

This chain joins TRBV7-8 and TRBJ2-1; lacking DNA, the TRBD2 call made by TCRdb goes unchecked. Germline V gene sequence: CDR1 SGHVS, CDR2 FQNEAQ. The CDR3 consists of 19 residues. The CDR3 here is CASSPYQRGLENIYNEQFF.

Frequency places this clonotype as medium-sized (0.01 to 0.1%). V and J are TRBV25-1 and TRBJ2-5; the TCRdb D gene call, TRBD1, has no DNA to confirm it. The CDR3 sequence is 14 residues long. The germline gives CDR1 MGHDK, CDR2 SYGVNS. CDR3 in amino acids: CASSPQGARETQYF.

The CDR3 here is CASGGLRQQETQYF. The chain couples TRBV7-9 to TRBJ2-5; TCRdb's D call of TRBD1 is untestable without DNA. The CDR3 runs to 14 residues. CDR1 SEHNR and CDR2 FQNEAQ come from the germline V gene (reference sequence).

CDR3 in amino acids: CASSLWVTEGGADEQFF. The rearrangement joins TRBV28 to TRBJ2-1; the D call from TCRdb, TRBD2, cannot be confirmed without DNA. The CDR3 totals 17 residues. Per germline, CDR1 MDHEN and CDR2 SYDVKM.

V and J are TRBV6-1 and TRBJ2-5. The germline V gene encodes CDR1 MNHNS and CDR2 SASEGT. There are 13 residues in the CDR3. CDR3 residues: CASRGWTQETQYF.

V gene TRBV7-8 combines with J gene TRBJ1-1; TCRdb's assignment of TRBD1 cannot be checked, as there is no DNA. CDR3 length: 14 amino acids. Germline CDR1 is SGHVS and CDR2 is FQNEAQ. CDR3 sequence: CASSPGQGATEAFF.

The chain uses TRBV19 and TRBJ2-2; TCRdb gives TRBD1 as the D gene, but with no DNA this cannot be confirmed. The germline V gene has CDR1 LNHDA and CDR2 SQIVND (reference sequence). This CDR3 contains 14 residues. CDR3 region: CASSLGVYTGELFF.

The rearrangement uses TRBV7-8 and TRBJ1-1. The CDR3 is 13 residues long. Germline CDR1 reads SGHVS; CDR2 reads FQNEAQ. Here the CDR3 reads CASSSSLGTEAFF.

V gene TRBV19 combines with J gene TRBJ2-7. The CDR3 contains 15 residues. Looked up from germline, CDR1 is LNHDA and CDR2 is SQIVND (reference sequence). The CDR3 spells CASSLGNIPSYEQYF.

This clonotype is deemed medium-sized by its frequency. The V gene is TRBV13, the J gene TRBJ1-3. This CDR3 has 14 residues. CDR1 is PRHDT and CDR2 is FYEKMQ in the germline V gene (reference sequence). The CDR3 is CASSLGQTGNTIYF. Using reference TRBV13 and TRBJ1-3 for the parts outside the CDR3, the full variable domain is AAGVIQSPRHLIKEKRETATLKCYPIPRHDTVYWYQQGPGQDPQFLISFYEKMQSDKGSIPDRFSAQQFSDYHSELNMSSLELGDSALYFCASSLGQTGNTIYFGEGSWLTVV.

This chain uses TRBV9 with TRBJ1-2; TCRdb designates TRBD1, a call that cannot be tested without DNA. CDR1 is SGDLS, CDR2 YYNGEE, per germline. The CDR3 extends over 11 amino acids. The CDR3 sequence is CASSATGDYTF.

The CDR3 spells CASSQTEENTEAFF. The chain has TRBV4-1 and TRBJ1-1. This CDR3 has 14 residues. Germline lookup yields CDR1 MGHRA and CDR2 YSYEKL.

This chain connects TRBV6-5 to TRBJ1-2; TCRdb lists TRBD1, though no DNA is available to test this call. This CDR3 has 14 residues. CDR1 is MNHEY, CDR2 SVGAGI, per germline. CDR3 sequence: CASSGGTGAPGYTF.

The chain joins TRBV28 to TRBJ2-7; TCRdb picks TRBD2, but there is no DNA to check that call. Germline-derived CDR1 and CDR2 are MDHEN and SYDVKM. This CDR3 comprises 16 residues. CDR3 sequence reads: CASSFPSAGGRNEQYF.

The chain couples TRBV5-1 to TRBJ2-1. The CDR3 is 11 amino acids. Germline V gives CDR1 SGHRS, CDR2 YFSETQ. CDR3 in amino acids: CASSYSNEQFF.

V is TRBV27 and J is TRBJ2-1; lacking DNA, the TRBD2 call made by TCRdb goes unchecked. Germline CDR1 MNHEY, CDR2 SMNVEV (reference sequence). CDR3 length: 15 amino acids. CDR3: CASSMGLGESNEQFF.